This is a list of T cell receptor beta chains from one sample in a study of identical twins. Using its own MiXCR run on the 5' RACE reads, TCRdb lists one record per CDR3 protein. The table lists 1.5 million to 2 million distinct CDR3 sequences, roughly 35% of them singletons, with about 0.3% in the top ten. Sequenced: cord blood. The receptors come from a newborn girl in good health. The CDR3 runs from the conserved cysteine through the conserved F or W. D genes are given only for firm matches. The size field is filled for only some rows; it gives once, few, many or a size class.

cdr3_nt cdr3_aa clone_size j_call v_call d_call
TGCAGCGTTGCCGGGACAGGGAAAGAAAAACTGTTTTTT CSVAGTGKEKLFF few TRBJ1-4 TRBV29-1 TRBD1
TGTGCCAGCAGTTACCCCTCCTCCTCCCTTTACTATGGCTACACCTTC CASSYPSSSLYYGYTF few TRBJ1-2 TRBV6-6 -
TGTGCCAGCAGCCAAGAGATTGGAAAACTAGCGGGGGGATGGGAGCAGTTCTTC CASSQEIGKLAGGWEQFF - TRBJ2-1 TRBV14 TRBD2
TGTGCCAGCAGTGAAGACGGGGTAACCTACAATGAGCAGTACTTC CASSEDGVTYNEQYF - TRBJ2-7 TRBV2 -
TGCAGTGCTAGAGATTACCTACAGGTACAAGATACGCAGTATTTT CSARDYLQVQDTQYF many TRBJ2-3 TRBV20-1 -
TGCAGTTCTCTACATATGATCAATGAGCAGTTCTTC CSSLHMINEQFF - TRBJ2-1 TRBV20-1 -
TGTGCCAGCAGTTTTTGGGGGACCCAAGAGACCCAGTACTTC CASSFWGTQETQYF few TRBJ2-5 TRBV27 -
TGTGCCAGCAGCAAATTAGGGACCGGGGGCTATGGCTACACCTTC CASSKLGTGGYGYTF few TRBJ1-2 TRBV21-1 -
TGTGCCAGCAGCTTATTGGGCGGGAGAGTGGATGAGCAGTTCTTC CASSLLGGRVDEQFF few TRBJ2-1 TRBV7-2 TRBD2
TGCAGGGGAGATACGGTCCCCAAGACCCAGTACTTC CRGDTVPKTQYF - TRBJ2-5 TRBV20-1 -
TGCGCCAGCAGCCAAGAGGCGCTAGCGCCGAACAATGAGCAGTTCTTC CASSQEALAPNNEQFF few TRBJ2-1 TRBV4-1 -
TGCAGCTGGGGTCAAGAGACCCAGTACTTC CSWGQETQYF - TRBJ2-5 TRBV20-1 -
TGCAGTGCTAGAGATGAAAGGGGCAGAGCTGACTATGGCTACACCTTC CSARDERGRADYGYTF - TRBJ1-2 TRBV20-1 -
TGTGCCAGCAGAATAGGCATAGCACTTAATTCACCCCTCCACTTT CASRIGIALNSPLHF - TRBJ1-6 TRBV28 -
TGTGCCAGCAGCCTACCTGACGGGACTAGTCTCTACAATGAGCAGTTCTTC CASSLPDGTSLYNEQFF - TRBJ2-1 TRBV5-6 TRBD2
TGTGCCTGGGAACAGGGAGGCTATGGCTACACCTTC CAWEQGGYGYTF - TRBJ1-2 TRBV30 -
TGTGCCAGCAGTCAACAGGCGGGGGATGAAAAACTGTTTTTT CASSQQAGDEKLFF once TRBJ1-4 TRBV6-5 -
TGTGTCAGCAGTGCTCAAGAGACCCAGTACTTC CVSSAQETQYF few TRBJ2-5 TRBV6-1 -
TGTGCCAGCAGCGTAGGGATGAGCTCCTACAATGAGCAGTTCTTC CASSVGMSSYNEQFF - TRBJ2-1 TRBV9 -
TGTGCCAGTACTTCGTATTTTGATTCGGAAAAACTGTTTTTT CASTSYFDSEKLFF - TRBJ1-4 TRBV19 -
TGTGCCAGCAGTTTAAAGTCTGGGGGATACAATGAGCAGTACTTC CASSLKSGGYNEQYF - TRBJ2-5 TRBV28 -
TGTGCCAGCGGTCAACAGGGGGCTAGCAATCAGCCCCAGCATTTT CASGQQGASNQPQHF many TRBJ1-5 TRBV28 TRBD1
TGTGCCAGCAGTGAAGTGGTACCGCAGTTCTTC CASSEVVPQFF - TRBJ2-1 TRBV2 -
TGTGCCAGCAGCGTAAGGGGCCGAGCAATAGAGACCCAGTACTTC CASSVRGRAIETQYF few TRBJ2-5 TRBV9 -
TGCAGTGCTGTGTTAGCAACCTACGAGCAGTACTTC CSAVLATYEQYF - TRBJ2-7 TRBV20-1 -
TGTGCCAGCAGGCCCGGGATCCTCAATGAGCAGTACTTC CASRPGILNEQYF - TRBJ2-7 TRBV12-3/TRBV12-4 -
TGTGCCAGCAGCCAAGCGGGAAGTAGGACTGAAGCTTTCTTT CASSQAGSRTEAFF - TRBJ1-1 TRBV3-1 -
TGCAGTGCTAGATTCCGCGGGAGGGCCCCCTACAATGAGCAGTTCTTC CSARFRGRAPYNEQFF - TRBJ2-1 TRBV20-1 TRBD2
TGCGCCAGCAGCCGGGGACAGGGGAGGGGCGAGCAGTACTTC CASSRGQGRGEQYF few TRBJ2-7 TRBV5-1 TRBD1
TGTGCCAGCAGCCATAAAGCGGGGGCCGTCTACGAGCAGTACTTC CASSHKAGAVYEQYF - TRBJ2-7 TRBV5-6 TRBD2
TGTGCCAGCAGCTTAATGCTGCGGGGGCTCCCCTTCGATGAGCAGTTCTTC CASSLMLRGLPFDEQFF - TRBJ2-1 TRBV11-2 -
TGCAGTGCTAGAAGGGACAGGGCCAAAAACATTCAGTACTTC CSARRDRAKNIQYF few TRBJ2-4 TRBV20-1 TRBD1
TGTGCCATCAGTAGCGGGAGGGCCTTCACAGATACGCAGTATTTT CAISSGRAFTDTQYF - TRBJ2-3 TRBV10-3 TRBD2
TGTAGTGCTACCCCGCCGGGCCGTGTGGATACGCAGTATTTT CSATPPGRVDTQYF - TRBJ2-3 TRBV20-1 -
TGCAGCGTTCCCACAGGGGGGACTGAAGCTTTCTTT CSVPTGGTEAFF many TRBJ1-1 TRBV29-1 TRBD1
TGCAGTGCTAGGCTGGGACCTAATTCACCCCTCCACTTT CSARLGPNSPLHF few TRBJ1-6 TRBV20-1 -
TGTGCCAGCAGCCAACCGGACATAAACTATGGCTACACCTTC CASSQPDINYGYTF few TRBJ1-2 TRBV12-3/TRBV12-4 -
TGTGCCAGCAGTGAACCTGAATATAGGACTGCGAACTATGGCTACACCTTC CASSEPEYRTANYGYTF few TRBJ1-2 TRBV6-1 -
TGTGCCAGCAGTTTTTTCAGCACCAGTTACAATGAGCAGTTCTTC CASSFFSTSYNEQFF - TRBJ2-1 TRBV12-3/TRBV12-4 -
TGTGCCAGCACCCAAAACTATGGCTACACCTTC CASTQNYGYTF many TRBJ1-2 TRBV12-3/TRBV12-4 -
TGTGCCATCAGTGAGGGACTAGCGGGGCTCCAAGAGACCCAGTACTTC CAISEGLAGLQETQYF few TRBJ2-5 TRBV10-3 TRBD2
TGTGCCAGCTCGGGACAGGCAAACAAGGGCACTGAAGCTTTCTTT CASSGQANKGTEAFF - TRBJ1-1 TRBV10-3 TRBD1
TGTGCCAGCAGCCGAGCGGGGCCCATCACAGATACGCAGTATTTT CASSRAGPITDTQYF few TRBJ2-3 TRBV7-2 TRBD2
TGTGCCAGCAGTTTGACCCTTTTCTCTGGAAACACCATATATTTT CASSLTLFSGNTIYF - TRBJ1-3 TRBV12-3/TRBV12-4 -
TGTGCCAGCTCACCACGAGGGAGGAGCGCCGGGGAGCTGTTTTTT CASSPRGRSAGELFF - TRBJ2-2 TRBV18 -
TGTGCCAGCAGCCCAAACGCAGGGGATGGATACATTCAGTACTTC CASSPNAGDGYIQYF - TRBJ2-4 TRBV9 -
TGTGCCAGCAGTTTGTCAAGGGGTTACGAGCAGTACTTC CASSLSRGYEQYF many TRBJ2-7 TRBV27 -
TGTGCCAGTCACGACAGGGCCGTGCCGTACAATGAGCAGTTCTTC CASHDRAVPYNEQFF few TRBJ2-1 TRBV28 TRBD1
TGTGCCAGCAGCATGGTCGATGAGCAGTACTTC CASSMVDEQYF few TRBJ2-5 TRBV3-1 -